Below are 30 T cell receptor beta chains sequenced from a single sample in a study of blood T cell repertoires in COVID-19. Sequencing was performed with immunoSEQ multiplex PCR; in TCRdb, only in-frame clones are kept and a portion is missing. Among 200,000 to 300,000 clones listed, around 89% were seen once. The sample comprised peripheral blood. All receptors come from a man between 60 and 70 years old who had recovered from COVID-19.

This clone is a singleton in its sample. The chain couples TRBV19 to TRBJ2-1; tentative D call: TRBD1 (5 bases). This CDR3 region has 13 residues. Trimming cost V 2 bases and J 10 bases, with 12 bases left between them. The germline V gene has CDR1 LNHDA and CDR2 SQIVND (reference sequence). CDR3 sequence (DNA): TGTGCCAGTAGTATACAGGGTTTAGGAGAGCAGTTCTTC. Amino acids: CASSIQGLGEQFF. Variable domain in full (rest from reference TRBV19 and TRBJ2-1): DGGITQSPKYLFRKEGQNVTLSCEQNLNHDAMYWYRQDPGQGLRLIYYSQIVNDFQKGDIAEGYSVSREKKESFPLTVTSAQKNPTAFYLCASSIQGLGEQFFGPGTRLTVL.

This chain joins TRBV13 and TRBJ1-2; the D gene is possibly TRBD1 (6 bases). The germline V gene has CDR1 PRHDT and CDR2 FYEKMQ (reference sequence). V was pared by 2 bases and J by 8 bases, with 15 bases between. The CDR3 is made up of 14 amino acids. In nucleotides, the CDR3 is TGTGCCAGCAGCTTAAAGGGCAGGGGTTTCGGCTACACCTTC. Residues: CASSLKGRGFGYTF.

The chain has TRBV7-6 and TRBJ2-3, with TRBD2 matching over 7 bases. The CDR3 runs to 16 residues. Germline V gene sequence: CDR1 SGHVS, CDR2 FNYEAQ. Trimming at V came to 1 base and at J to 2 bases, leaving 6 bases not matched to a gene. The CDR3 reads CASSLVRLAATDTQYF. Here the CDR3 DNA reads TGTGCCAGCAGCTTAGTAAGGCTAGCGGCCACAGATACGCAGTATTTT.

The table lists this clone with a few counts. CDR3 sequence reads: CASSQGVDEQFF. For the CDR3, the DNA is TGTGCCAGCAGTCAGGGGGTCGATGAGCAGTTCTTC. The chain uses TRBV3-1 (or the pseudogene TRBV3-2) and TRBJ2-1; TRBD1 matches at 7 bases. Per the germline V gene, CDR1 is LGHDT and CDR2 is YNNKEL (reference sequence). There are 12 residues in the CDR3. V shed 6 bases, J shed 8 bases, and the junction held 4 bases outside the gene matches.

A few counts support this clone. V is TRBV7-6 and J is TRBJ2-1; 12 bases line up with TRBD2. CDR1 and CDR2 from the germline V gene are SGHVS and FNYEAQ. J was trimmed by 13 bases and V by 1 base; bases with no gene match: 8. The CDR3 loop spans 15 amino acids. In DNA form, the CDR3 reads TGTGCCAGCAGCTTAGACCCCGCTAGCGGGGGGGCCCAGTTCTTC. Protein sequence: CASSLDPASGGAQFF. The full variable domain, rest sourced from reference TRBV7-6 and TRBJ2-1, is GAGVSQSPRYKVTKRGQDVALRCDPISGHVSLYWYRQALGQGPEFLTYFNYEAQQDKSGLPNDRFSAERPEGSISTLTIQRTEQRDSAMYRCASSLDPASGGAQFFGPGTRLTVL.

V gene TRBV27 combines with J gene TRBJ1-1; 7 bases align to TRBD1. Trimming took 6 bases from V and 5 from J; bases not matched to a gene: 6. CDR3 length equals 13 residues. CDR1 MNHEY and CDR2 SMNVEV come from the germline V gene (reference sequence). The CDR3 here is CASRLPGGTEAFF. Written as DNA, the CDR3 is TGTGCCAGCAGGCTTCCAGGGGGAACTGAAGCTTTCTTT.

This clone was detected a few times. The gene calls are TRBV5-4 and TRBJ2-5; 9 bases map to TRBD1. This CDR3 spans 15 amino acids. CDR1 and CDR2 (germline): SGHNT, YYREEE (reference sequence). Germline trimming cut 5 bases from V and 5 bases from J; bases unmatched to any gene: 10. The CDR3 coding sequence is TGTGCCAGCAGGGGGGGGACAGGGAGAGCGGAGACCCAGTACTTC. As protein: CASRGGTGRAETQYF. The variable domain in full, completed from reference TRBV5-4 and TRBJ2-5, reads ETGVTQSPTHLIKTRGQQVTLRCSSQSGHNTVSWYQQALGQGPQFIFQYYREEENGRGNFPPRFSGLQFPNYSSELNVNALELDDSALYLCASRGGTGRAETQYFGPGTRLLVL.

J is TRBJ2-7 and V is TRBV29-1; TRBD2 matches 7 bases. Looked up from germline, CDR1 is SQVTM and CDR2 is ANQGSEA. V was pared by 3 bases and J by 4 bases, with 12 bases of the junction left unmatched. CDR3 length: 15 amino acids. CDR3 in amino acids: CSVEVRNFGRYEQYF. As DNA, the CDR3 is TGCAGCGTTGAGGTTCGGAACTTCGGGAGGTACGAGCAGTACTTC.

The chain links TRBV3-1 (or the pseudogene TRBV3-2) to TRBJ2-5; D may be TRBD2 (6 bases). Trimming took 3 bases from V and 5 from J, leaving 13 bases between them. Germline values: CDR1 LGHDT, CDR2 YNNKEL (reference sequence). This CDR3 has 14 amino acids. DNA of the CDR3: TGTGCCAGCAGCCAGTCCGGGGGTGTGGAGACCCAGTACTTC. It is translated as CASSQSGGVETQYF.

The V and J genes are TRBV11-2 and TRBJ1-1; 7 bases fit TRBD1. V was clipped by 5 bases and J by 6 bases; unmatched bases: 12. The germline V gene encodes CDR1 SGHAT and CDR2 FQNNGV. The CDR3 sequence is 15 residues long. The chain's CDR3 is CASSPRDSGFPEAFF. The CDR3 DNA sequence: TGTGCCAGCAGCCCCCGGGACAGCGGATTCCCTGAAGCTTTCTTT.

The chain has TRBV27 and TRBJ1-6; 7 bases align to TRBD1. This CDR3 has 15 residues. Germline V CDR1 and CDR2: MNHEY, SMNVEV (reference sequence). V dropped 5 bases and J dropped 10; count of bases not matched to a gene: 11. The CDR3 reads CASSPVRQGGSPLHF. The CDR3 nucleotides read TGTGCCAGCAGTCCAGTCAGACAGGGCGGATCACCCCTCCACTTT.

This chain joins TRBV5-1 and TRBJ1-1; 9 bases align to TRBD1. The J segment lost 4 bases and the V segment lost 4 bases, leaving 8 bases of the junction unmatched. This CDR3 is built from 15 residues. Germline values: CDR1 SGHRS, CDR2 YFSETQ. CDR3 in amino acids: CASSRGQGGPTEAFF. CDR3 sequence (DNA): TGCGCCAGCAGCCGGGGACAGGGAGGGCCCACTGAAGCTTTCTTT.

The chain is built from TRBV10-2 and TRBJ1-1; weak D call: TRBD1 (5 bases). This CDR3 has 15 residues. The germline V gene encodes CDR1 WSHSY and CDR2 SAAADI. V lost 2 bases and J lost 0, with 10 bases in between. The CDR3 DNA reads TGCGCCAGCAGTGAGCCAGGGCGAATGAACACTGAAGCTTTCTTT. Translation: CASSEPGRMNTEAFF.

The chain links TRBV6-5 to TRBJ2-2; 7 positions agree with TRBD1. This CDR3 is 15 amino acids long. V gave up 5 bases and J gave up 0 bases; unmatched junction bases: 3. From germline, CDR1 is MNHEY and CDR2 SVGAGI. CDR3 nucleotides: TGTGCCAGCAGTCGGGACAGATCGAACACCGGGGAGCTGTTTTTT. Translated: CASSRDRSNTGELFF.

V is TRBV4-2 and J is TRBJ1-1, with TRBD1 matching over 9 bases. The CDR3 loop spans 15 amino acids. The ends lost 1 base at V and 4 bases at J; junction bases unmatched: 4. Germline loops: CDR1 LGHNA, CDR2 YNFKEQ. DNA of the CDR3: TGTGCCAGCAGCCAAGTTGGGACAGGGCCCACTGAAGCTTTCTTT. The encoded protein is CASSQVGTGPTEAFF.

The chain links TRBV18 to TRBJ2-1, with D uncertain. The CDR3 is 14 residues long. Germline V gives CDR1 KGHSH, CDR2 LQKENI. Trimming removed 2 bases from V and 1 base from J, with 6 bases in between. The CDR3 loop reads CASSPAGSYNEQFF. In nucleotides, the CDR3 is TGTGCCAGCTCACCAGCCGGTTCCTACAATGAGCAGTTCTTC.

The chain recombines TRBV6-5 with TRBJ2-3; D ambiguous. The germline V gene encodes CDR1 MNHEY and CDR2 SVGAGI. The V gene lost 2 bases and the J gene lost 2 bases, with 8 bases spanning the gap. This CDR3 spans 14 amino acids. Here the CDR3 DNA reads TGTGCCAGCAGTTACGGGCAGGACACAGATACGCAGTATTTT. Encoded protein: CASSYGQDTDTQYF.

This chain connects TRBV27 to TRBJ1-6, with D perhaps TRBD1 (6 bases). V was clipped by 6 bases and J by 7 bases, with 13 bases between them. Germline CDR1 MNHEY, CDR2 SMNVEV (reference sequence). There are 14 residues in the CDR3. This CDR3 reads CASRNRVYNSPLHF. As DNA, the CDR3 is TGTGCCAGCAGAAACAGGGTTTACAATTCACCCCTCCACTTT.

This clone was observed a single time. CDR3 residues: CASSLVPRAQGPQHF. The CDR3 DNA reads as TGTGCCAGCAGCTTAGTTCCCAGGGCCCAGGGGCCCCAGCATTTT. The chain links TRBV7-2 to TRBJ1-5; D might be TRBD1 (5 bases). The V and J ends lost 1 base and 9 bases respectively, with 16 bases between them. Germline CDR1 is SGHTA and CDR2 is FQGNSA. CDR3 length equals 15 residues.

This chain links TRBV5-4 with TRBJ2-1, with 13 bases matching TRBD2. The CDR3 contains 15 residues. Germline CDR1 and CDR2: SGHNT and YYREEE (reference sequence). J lost 8 bases, V lost 3 bases, and 5 bases had no gene match. CDR3 bases: TGTGCCAGCAGCTCTACTAGCGGGGGGGCCTATGAGCAGTTCTTC. Residues: CASSSTSGGAYEQFF.

The chain is built from TRBV7-7 and TRBJ2-7; 9 nucleotides match TRBD1. Germline V gene lookup returns CDR1 SSHAT and CDR2 FNYEAQ (reference sequence). The CDR3 is 15 amino acids. Germline trimming cut 5 bases from V and 4 bases from J; bases unmatched to any gene: 9. As DNA, the CDR3 is TGTGCCAGCAGCCATAGTACAGGGGGCAGGTACGAGCAGTACTTC. It yields the protein CASSHSTGGRYEQYF.

V is TRBV5-1 and J is TRBJ1-4, with 10 nucleotides matching TRBD1. J was trimmed by 7 bases and V by 7 bases; bases with no gene match: 10. This CDR3 has 15 amino acids. Germline CDR1 reads SGHRS; CDR2 reads YFSETQ. The CDR3 loop reads CASCATGQGFEKLFF. The CDR3 nucleotides are TGCGCCAGCTGTGCCACGGGACAGGGGTTTGAAAAACTGTTTTTT.

This clone appeared once. The chain is built from TRBV25-1 and TRBJ2-5; 8 positions agree with TRBD1. Germline V gene data show CDR1 as MGHDK and CDR2 as SYGVNS. V lost 2 bases to trimming and J lost 4 bases; unmatched junction nucleotides: 6. There are 15 residues in the CDR3. The CDR3 here is CASSEIRGRSETQYF. In DNA, the CDR3 is TGTGCCAGCAGTGAAATCAGGGGGCGGTCAGAGACCCAGTACTTC.

This clone was counted ten times or more. The chain joins TRBV7-9 to TRBJ1-5; D perhaps matches TRBD1 (5 bases). The CDR3 runs to 18 residues. CDR1 is SEHNR, CDR2 FQNEAQ, per germline (reference sequence). V shed 4 bases and J shed 0 bases, with 19 bases lying between them. This CDR3 reads CASSSDAAGTYSNQPQHF. CDR3 sequence (DNA): TGTGCCAGCAGCTCCGACGCTGCAGGGACTTATAGCAATCAGCCCCAGCATTTT. The whole variable domain, remainder taken from reference TRBV7-9 and TRBJ1-5, is DTGVSQNPRHKITKRGQNVTFRCDPISEHNRLYWYRQTLGQGPEFLTYFQNEAQLEKSRLLSDRFSAERPKGSFSTLEIQRTEQGDSAMYLCASSSDAAGTYSNQPQHFGDGTRLSIL.

V and J are TRBV7-6 and TRBJ1-1; the D gene is possibly TRBD1 (5 bases). V shed 1 base and J shed 9 bases, with 21 bases lying between them. This CDR3 is 16 amino acids long. The germline V gene encodes CDR1 SGHVS and CDR2 FNYEAQ. Written as DNA, the CDR3 is TGTGCCAGCAGCTTAGTCTCCTTGGGACTGAGTCAGAAAGCTTTCTTT. This translates into CASSLVSLGLSQKAFF.

The rearrangement uses TRBV30 and TRBJ1-4, with D tentatively TRBD1 (6 bases). CDR1 and CDR2 (germline): GTSNPN, SVGIG (reference sequence). Trimming cost V 4 bases and J 8 bases, with 14 bases left between them. The CDR3 runs 13 residues. CDR3 sequence reads: CAWNTGSWEKLFF. The CDR3 DNA follows: TGTGCCTGGAACACAGGGTCTTGGGAAAAACTGTTTTTT.

The J gene is TRBJ2-1, the V gene TRBV12-3 or TRBV12-4; D unresolved. V gave up 6 bases and J gave up 8 bases, with 14 bases separating them. CDR3 length: 13 residues. Here the CDR3 reads CASSLKRPDEQFF. CDR3 nucleotides: TGTGCCAGCAGCTTGAAGAGGCCTGATGAGCAGTTCTTC.

The chain has TRBV29-1 and TRBJ2-5, with 8 bases matching TRBD1. With 8 bases clipped from V and 1 base from J, the junction kept 12 bases outside the gene matches. CDR3 size: 15 residues. In germline, CDR1 is SQVTM, CDR2 ANQGSEA. Written as DNA, the CDR3 is TGCAGCCCCCGAGTCCGGGACAGGATCCAAGAGACCCAGTACTTC. Its protein product is CSPRVRDRIQETQYF.

The V call is TRBV5-1, the J call TRBJ1-1, with D unclear. The CDR3 totals 14 residues. V gave up 0 bases and J gave up 4 bases, with 10 bases separating them. In germline, CDR1 is SGHRS, CDR2 YFSETQ. The DNA for the CDR3 is TGCGCCAGCAGCTTGGCCACCGGGGTCACTGAAGCTTTCTTT. Translating gives CASSLATGVTEAFF.

This rearrangement joins TRBV4-2 to TRBJ1-2; tentatively, D is TRBD1 (5 bases). V was shortened by 0 bases and J by 4 bases, with 12 bases between the two germline ends. CDR1 is LGHNA and CDR2 is YNFKEQ in the germline V gene. The CDR3 is made up of 15 amino acids. The CDR3 DNA sequence: TGTGCCAGCAGCCAAGAGGGGCGGGGGTTCTATGGCTACACCTTC. Its protein is CASSQEGRGFYGYTF.